The next 20 T cell receptor beta chains were all read from a single sample in a study of blood T cell repertoires in COVID-19. TCRdb keeps only in-frame clones here, not all; method: immunoSEQ multiplex PCR. The sample yields about 250,000 clones, 89% seen once. The sample taken for sequencing was peripheral blood. The receptors were gathered from a woman in her forties who had recovered from COVID-19.

The chain joins TRBV4-1 to TRBJ2-1; D remains unclear. The CDR3 has 13 residues. CDR1 and CDR2 from the germline V gene are MGHRA and YSYEKL. V lost 3 bases to trimming and J lost 6 bases, with 9 bases between them. CDR3 loop: CASSQIPGNEQFF. The DNA of the CDR3 is TGCGCCAGCAGCCAGATCCCAGGCAATGAGCAGTTCTTC.

V and J are TRBV18 and TRBJ1-1; 7 nucleotides line up with TRBD1. V shed 6 bases and J 5 bases; nucleotides not matched to a gene: 6. The CDR3 has 13 amino acids. CDR1 and CDR2 (germline): KGHSH, LQKENI. This CDR3 is CASSQDRATEAFF. The CDR3 DNA is TGTGCCAGCTCCCAAGACAGGGCGACTGAAGCTTTCTTT.

The genes are TRBV6-2 or TRBV6-3 and TRBJ1-2, with 8 bases that match TRBD1. The CDR3 is made up of 16 amino acids. With V trimmed by 5 bases and J by 5 bases, 13 bases remained unmatched. The germline V gene encodes CDR1 MNHEY and CDR2 SVGEGT. The CDR3 here is CASSIAGTGLLYGYTF. CDR3 coding DNA: TGTGCCAGCAGTATTGCCGGGACAGGCTTGCTTTATGGCTACACCTTC.

CDR3 nucleotide sequence: TGTGCCAGCAGCTTTAAGGGAGGGACCGGGGAGCTGTTTTTT. This codes for CASSFKGGTGELFF. The rearrangement uses TRBV7-2 and TRBJ2-2; 7 bases are shared with TRBD2. The V gene end was trimmed by 3 bases and the J gene end by 5 bases; junction bases not matched to a gene: 3. The germline V gene encodes CDR1 SGHTA and CDR2 FQGNSA. The CDR3 consists of 14 residues.

The rearrangement joins TRBV4-2 to TRBJ2-7; D might be TRBD2 (5 bases). This CDR3 spans 15 amino acids. CDR1 is LGHNA, CDR2 YNFKEQ, per germline. V was cut by 1 base and J by 2 bases, with 12 bases left in between. The CDR3 loop is CASSQGTAKAYEQYF. CDR3 DNA sequence: TGTGCCAGCAGCCAAGGGACTGCCAAGGCCTACGAGCAGTACTTC.

This clone was counted a single time. The J gene is TRBJ1-3, the V gene TRBV12-3 or TRBV12-4; D remains ambiguous. CDR3 length: 12 amino acids. Trimming left V 6 bases short and J 4 bases short, with 7 bases between. This CDR3 is CASRMTGNTIYF. DNA of the CDR3: TGTGCCAGCAGAATGACAGGAAACACCATATATTTT.

This rearrangement joins TRBV5-6 to TRBJ1-2; the D gene is possibly TRBD1 (6 bases). V lost 3 bases, J lost 0 bases, and 12 bases lay in between. The germline CDR1 and CDR2 sequences are SGHDT and YYEEEE. This CDR3 spans 15 amino acids. In DNA form, the CDR3 reads TGTGCCAGCAGCTACGGACAGAATTCTAACTATGGCTACACCTTC. This translates into CASSYGQNSNYGYTF.

The chain is built from TRBV7-6 and TRBJ1-1; D not resolved. V was pared by 2 bases and J by 8 bases, with 12 bases between. CDR3 length: 13 residues. Germline V gene data show CDR1 as SGHVS and CDR2 as FNYEAQ. The CDR3 loop is CASSLITITEAFF. CDR3 in DNA: TGTGCCAGCAGCTTAATTACTATCACAGAAGCTTTCTTT. The full variable domain, with the rest looked up from reference TRBV7-6 and TRBJ1-1, is GAGVSQSPRYKVTKRGQDVALRCDPISGHVSLYWYRQALGQGPEFLTYFNYEAQQDKSGLPNDRFSAERPEGSISTLTIQRTEQRDSAMYRCASSLITITEAFFGQGTRLTVV.

The chain links TRBV20-1 to TRBJ1-2, with TRBD1 as a possible D gene (5 bases). Germline-derived CDR1 and CDR2 are DFQATT and SNEGSKA (reference sequence). V lost 7 bases to trimming and J lost 6 bases, with 12 bases between them. There are 11 residues in the CDR3. The CDR3 loop reads CSVPTDHGYTF. CDR3 coding DNA: TGCAGTGTCCCGACAGACCATGGCTACACCTTC.

J is TRBJ1-2 and V is TRBV28, with D possibly matching TRBD1 (6 bases). V was pared by 1 base and J by 4 bases, with 10 bases between. Looked up from germline, CDR1 is MDHEN and CDR2 is SYDVKM. The CDR3 extends over 14 amino acids. CDR3 region: CASSLSGAVYGYTF. The CDR3 DNA is TGTGCCAGCAGTTTATCAGGGGCCGTCTATGGCTACACCTTC.

The chain joins TRBV5-1 to TRBJ2-3; TRBD2 aligns across 9 bases. The CDR3 runs 16 residues. Per the germline V gene, CDR1 is SGHRS and CDR2 is YFSETQ. After removal of 4 bases from V and 4 bases from J, the junction contained 10 bases not matched to a gene. CDR3: CASSQPTSGKADTQYF. CDR3 DNA: TGCGCCAGCAGCCAACCGACTAGCGGAAAGGCAGATACGCAGTATTTT.

The V gene is TRBV23-1, the J gene TRBJ2-7, with D perhaps matching TRBD1 (5 bases). TRBV23-1 is labeled an ORF, and its function is uncertain. Trimming cost V 1 base and J 3 bases, with 13 bases left between them. The CDR3 is made up of 15 amino acids. CDR3 bases: TGCGCCAGCAGTCAATTAGGGGCCGAAAGCTACGAGCAGTACGTC. This sequence encodes CASSQLGAESYEQYV.

This rearrangement joins TRBV5-1 to TRBJ2-1; 7 nucleotides agree with TRBD1. After removal of 4 bases from V and 0 bases from J, the junction contained 4 bases not matched to a gene. The CDR3 is 15 amino acids. Germline V gene data show CDR1 as SGHRS and CDR2 as YFSETQ. The CDR3 DNA follows: TGCGCCAGCAGCCGCCGGGACAGCTCCTACAATGAGCAGTTCTTC. Its translation is CASSRRDSSYNEQFF. Based on the CDR3 plus reference TRBV5-1 and TRBJ2-1, the full variable domain is KAGVTQTPRYLIKTRGQQVTLSCSPISGHRSVSWYQQTPGQGLQFLFEYFSETQRNKGNFPGRFSGRQFSNSRSEMNVSTLELGDSALYLCASSRRDSSYNEQFFGPGTRLTVL.

The chain recombines TRBV2 with TRBJ2-1; 8 bases match TRBD1. Germline lookup yields CDR1 SNHLY and CDR2 FYNNEI. J gave up 7 bases and V 8 bases, and 4 bases lay outside the gene matches. The CDR3 is 12 residues long. The CDR3 loop is CASQDRVNEQFF. The CDR3 coding sequence is TGTGCCAGCCAGGACAGGGTTAATGAGCAGTTCTTC.

The CDR3 region has the DNA TGTGCCAGCAGCTTAGCGAGGGGGTTTGAGGGCTACACCTTC. Amino acids: CASSLARGFEGYTF. The J gene is TRBJ1-2, the V gene TRBV7-9; tentative D call: TRBD1 (6 bases). Germline-derived CDR1 and CDR2 are SEHNR and FQNEAQ (reference sequence). The CDR3 totals 14 residues. With 0 bases removed from V and 8 bases from J, the gap between germline ends came to 13 bases.

V is TRBV18 and J is TRBJ2-1, with 9 bases aligning to TRBD1. The V gene end was trimmed by 5 bases and the J gene end by 14 bases; junction bases not matched to a gene: 4. The CDR3 totals 11 residues. The germline gives CDR1 KGHSH, CDR2 LQKENI. CDR3 nucleotides: TGTGCCAGCTCAGCGGACAGGGGCAAGTTCTTC. Its translation is CASSADRGKFF.

The chain carries TRBV4-1 and TRBJ1-2, with a possible D match to TRBD1 (5 bases). Germline CDR1 is MGHRA and CDR2 is YSYEKL. The ends were cut back, 2 bases at V and 4 bases at J, with 17 bases in the middle. The CDR3 totals 16 residues. The CDR3 here is CASSQPERGFGYGYTF. In DNA, the CDR3 is TGCGCCAGCAGCCAACCCGAACGGGGGTTTGGCTATGGCTACACCTTC.

The chain recombines TRBV5-1 with TRBJ2-7, with TRBD1 identical over 8 bases. The CDR3 extends over 14 amino acids. The germline CDR1 and CDR2 sequences are SGHRS and YFSETQ. Trimming took 1 base from V and 7 from J; bases not matched to a gene: 7. In nucleotides, the CDR3 is TGCGCCAGCAGCTTGACAGGGGGATCCGAGGAGCAGTACTTC. It yields the protein CASSLTGGSEEQYF.

This chain joins TRBV4-1 and TRBJ2-5; D call uncertain. The V gene's germline CDR1 is MGHRA and CDR2 YSYEKL. The CDR3 has 15 residues. Trimming took off 0 bases at V and 4 bases at J, with 12 bases between the two ends. CDR3 sequence (DNA): TGCGCCAGCAGCCAAGATCACGCGGAACGAGAGACCCAGTACTTC. It encodes CASSQDHAERETQYF.

The chain is built from TRBV6-2 or TRBV6-3 and TRBJ2-7, with D possibly being TRBD1 (6 bases). The CDR3 covers 13 residues. The germline CDR1 and CDR2 sequences are MNHEY and SVGEGT. V lost 4 bases and J 4 bases, leaving 11 bases between the germline ends. The CDR3 region has the DNA TGTGCCAGCAGTTCCCAGCAGGGGTACGAGCAGTACGTC. Its translation: CASSSQQGYEQYV.